The 19 T cell receptor beta chains in this list originate from one sample, sequenced in a study of cytomegalovirus exposure and HLA in healthy donors. The PCR contained 60 Vbeta and 13 Jbeta primers. Using immunoSEQ multiplex PCR, the repertoire was profiled, and TCRdb retains in-frame clones only, with some absent. This table has some 150,000 clones, around 85% appearing once. Sequences were obtained from PBMCs. These receptors were collected from a woman in her twenties or thirties in good health and CMV-seronegative.

The genes are TRBV9 and TRBJ2-7, with 7 positions matching TRBD1. The CDR3 length is 17 residues. Germline CDR1 reads SGDLS; CDR2 reads YYNGEE. Unmatched junction bases numbered 14, after V lost 3 bases and J lost 2 bases. The CDR3 DNA reads TGTGCCAGCAGCGCCCACCCCTCCCGAGACAGGGCCTACGAGCAGTACTTC. It encodes CASSAHPSRDRAYEQYF.

In DNA, the CDR3 is TGTGCCAGTACGGCAGGGCCTGGTCAGCCCCAGCATTTT. Translated: CASTAGPGQPQHF. J is TRBJ1-5 and V is TRBV19, with D possibly TRBD1 on 5 matching bases. Trimming took off 7 bases at V and 6 bases at J, with 13 bases between the two ends. The germline V gene encodes CDR1 LNHDA and CDR2 SQIVND (reference sequence). The CDR3 contains 13 residues.

This chain uses TRBV15 with TRBJ2-7, with D perhaps TRBD2 (6 bases). Germline lookup yields CDR1 LNHNV and CDR2 YYDKDF (reference sequence). The V end was cut by 4 bases, the J end by 6 bases, with 22 bases between. The CDR3 sequence is 16 residues long. CDR3 loop: CATSTNLGGRVGEQYF. The CDR3 DNA sequence: TGTGCCACCAGCACCAACCTTGGAGGGCGGGTGGGCGAGCAGTACTTC.

The chain carries TRBV21-1 and TRBJ2-4; no DNA check was done on the table's D call, TRBD1. TRBV21-1 is a documented pseudogene. There are 17 residues in the CDR3. The DNA of the CDR3 is TGTGCCAGCAGCAAGGCGGACAGGGGGAAAGCCAAAAACATTCAGTACTTC. It encodes CASSKADRGKAKNIQYF.

V gene TRBV7-3 combines with J gene TRBJ2-3, with 7 bases identical to TRBD2. J was trimmed by 1 base and V by 2 bases; bases with no gene match: 0. CDR3 size: 14 residues. Germline CDR1 is SGHTA and CDR2 is FQGTGA. CDR3 sequence (DNA): TGTGCCAGCAGCTTACGGGGGGGCACAGATACGCAGTATTTT. Protein: CASSLRGGTDTQYF.

This clone was recorded once. The CDR3 region has the DNA TGCAGCGTACGGGCCGGGACAGGGGGCTCAAACACCATATATTTT. Its translation is CSVRAGTGGSNTIYF. The gene calls are TRBV29-1 and TRBJ1-3; TRBD1 aligns across 12 bases. V trimming: 6 bases; J trimming: 6 bases; junction bases outside the gene matches: 9. The CDR3 spans 15 residues. Germline values: CDR1 SQVTM, CDR2 ANQGSEA.

This clone was counted a few times. The rearrangement joins TRBV2 to TRBJ2-1; the match to TRBD1 covers 7 bases. Germline CDR1 SNHLY, CDR2 FYNNEI. This CDR3 spans 14 amino acids. The V segment lost 4 bases and the J segment 4 bases; nucleotides outside the gene matches: 4. CDR3 DNA: TGTGCCAGCAGTGCCGGGACAGAGTACAATGAGCAGTTCTTC. Its translation: CASSAGTEYNEQFF.

The chain combines TRBV6-5 with TRBJ1-1, with no clear D. Germline V gene sequence: CDR1 MNHEY, CDR2 SVGAGI. The CDR3 has 13 amino acids. Trimming took off 2 bases at V and 0 bases at J, with 4 bases between the two ends. The CDR3 region is CASSYNMNTEAFF. CDR3 coding DNA: TGTGCCAGCAGTTACAACATGAACACTGAAGCTTTCTTT.

This sequence joins TRBV2 and TRBJ2-5; D unresolved. Germline V gene sequence: CDR1 SNHLY, CDR2 FYNNEI. The CDR3 length is 14 residues. Trimming left V 1 base short and J 0 bases short, with 6 bases between. CDR3 DNA sequence: TGTGCCAGCAGTGAAGGAGCGTACCAAGAGACCCAGTACTTC. Protein: CASSEGAYQETQYF.

The chain recombines TRBV5-1 with TRBJ1-6, with no clear D. V was pared by 4 bases and J by 0 bases, with 8 bases between. CDR3 length: 15 residues. From germline, CDR1 is SGHRS and CDR2 YFSETQ. CDR3 sequence: CASSVQSSYNSPLHF. CDR3 nucleotide sequence: TGCGCCAGCAGCGTACAGAGCTCCTATAATTCACCCCTCCACTTT.

This clone came up a few times. The chain couples TRBV4-1 to TRBJ2-1, with TRBD2 matching 7 bases. V shed 0 bases, J shed 4 bases, and the junction held 9 bases outside the gene matches. The CDR3 loop spans 17 amino acids. Germline values: CDR1 MGHRA, CDR2 YSYEKL. The CDR3 here is CASSQDRSSGTYNEQFF. The CDR3 DNA reads TGCGCCAGCAGCCAAGATCGGTCTAGCGGCACATACAATGAGCAGTTCTTC.

The chain uses TRBV5-6 and TRBJ2-1; D unresolved. The germline V and J ends were trimmed by 0 bases and 3 bases, with 10 bases remaining between them. Germline V gene data show CDR1 as SGHDT and CDR2 as YYEEEE. This CDR3 has 15 residues. In DNA form, the CDR3 reads TGTGCCAGCAGCTTGGGTCTCAGTCGCTACAATGAGCAGTTCTTC. Translating gives CASSLGLSRYNEQFF.

Only a few counts were recorded for this clone. J is TRBJ2-4 and V is TRBV6-5, with D perhaps matching TRBD1 (5 bases). Trimming removed 6 bases from V and 0 bases from J, with 12 bases in between. The germline CDR1 and CDR2 sequences are MNHEY and SVGAGI. This CDR3 comprises 15 residues. The CDR3 region has the DNA TGTGCCAGCAGCCTTGACAGACTAGCCAAAAACATTCAGTACTTC. The encoded protein is CASSLDRLAKNIQYF.

Points on this clone: The junction departs from germline at one end; a sequencing error may be responsible. The V call is TRBV7-9, the J call TRBJ1-3; tentatively, D is TRBD1 (5 bases). Germline V CDR1 and CDR2: SEHNR, FQNEAQ (reference sequence). The CDR3 consists of 15 residues. This CDR3 reads CSSSFLGAPGNTIYF. The CDR3 region has the DNA TGTTCCAGCAGCTTCCTTGGGGCGCCTGGAAACACCATATATTTT.

This rearrangement joins TRBV4-3 to TRBJ1-2; tentative D call: TRBD1 (6 bases). The CDR3 is made up of 16 amino acids. Germline V CDR1 and CDR2: LGHNA, YSLEER. Deletions cut 0 bases from V and 5 bases from J, with 16 bases between. DNA of the CDR3: TGCGCCAGCAGCCAAGATATCCGTCAGGGGTTTTATGGCTACACCTTC. This translates into CASSQDIRQGFYGYTF.

The table lists this clone with a count of one. V gene TRBV6-5 combines with J gene TRBJ2-5, with TRBD2 matching 7 bases. CDR1 and CDR2 (germline): MNHEY, SVGAGI. The V gene end was trimmed by 8 bases and the J gene end by 5 bases; junction bases not matched to a gene: 5. CDR3 size: 12 residues. Here the CDR3 DNA reads TGTGCCAGCGGCCAGGGAGGGGAGACCCAGTACTTC. Its translation is CASGQGGETQYF.

The rearrangement uses TRBV5-1 and TRBJ2-5; 7 bases align to TRBD2. CDR3 length: 16 residues. Germline-derived CDR1 and CDR2 are SGHRS and YFSETQ. The ends lost 0 bases at V and 5 bases at J; junction bases unmatched: 10. The CDR3 coding sequence is TGCGCCAGCAGCTTGGCATGGCGGGAGAGGTCGGAGACCCAGTACTTC. Translated: CASSLAWRERSETQYF.

The gene calls are TRBV11-2 and TRBJ2-7; 9 bases align to TRBD1. Germline CDR1 is SGHAT and CDR2 is FQNNGV. CDR3 length equals 15 residues. The J segment lost 3 bases and the V segment lost 0 bases, leaving 3 bases of the junction unmatched. The CDR3 spells CASSLDGDRVYEQYF. DNA of the CDR3: TGTGCCAGCAGCTTAGATGGGGACAGGGTCTACGAGCAGTACTTC.

V is TRBV6-4 and J is TRBJ2-3; a possible D gene is TRBD1 (6 bases). Trimming shortened V by 5 bases and J by 6 bases, and 12 bases separated the two germline ends. Germline CDR1 is MRHNA and CDR2 is SNTAGT. This CDR3 has 13 amino acids. The CDR3 nucleotides read TGTGCCAGCAGTAGGACAGCCCCGGATACGCAGTATTTT. This codes for CASSRTAPDTQYF.